The 14 T cell receptor beta chains presented below share a single source sample, sequenced in a study of shared clonotypes between healthy human individuals. Only in-frame clones appear in the TCRdb table, and some are missing; sequencing was by immunoSEQ multiplex PCR. The sample yields 600,000 to 750,000 clones, 80% to 95% seen once. Sequencing input: memory CD8+ T cells from PBMCs. Documented subset: CD45RO+ cells pooled with CCR7-negative TemRA cells. The receptor set was obtained from a man aged 18 to 35 in good health. Some clones in this sample may be carry-over from other donors' samples.

This rearrangement joins TRBV28 to TRBJ2-1; tentative D call: TRBD2 (5 bases). Germline lookup yields CDR1 MDHEN and CDR2 SYDVKM. V was shortened by 1 base and J by 2 bases, with 12 bases between the two germline ends. This CDR3 is built from 16 residues. CDR3 residues: CASSLLDSRPYNEQFF. DNA for the CDR3: TGTGCCAGCAGTTTATTGGACTCCCGCCCCTACAATGAGCAGTTCTTC. Complete variable domain (other parts from reference TRBV28 and TRBJ2-1): DVKVTQSSRYLVKRTGEKVFLECVQDMDHENMFWYRQDPGLGLRLIYFSYDVKMKEKGDIPEGYSVSREKKERFSLILESASTNQTSMYLCASSLLDSRPYNEQFFGPGTRLTVL.

J is TRBJ2-7 and V is TRBV27; D is ambiguous. Between the trimmed V and J ends, which lost 2 bases and 3 bases, there was a span of 8 bases. Germline V lookup: CDR1 MNHEY, CDR2 SMNVEV (reference sequence). This CDR3 has 13 residues. CDR3 bases: TGTGCCAGCAGTTTAGGCGGATACTACGAGCAGTACTTC. Its protein product is CASSLGGYYEQYF.

The rearrangement links TRBV18 to TRBJ1-1; D gene unclear. The germline V gene has CDR1 KGHSH and CDR2 LQKENI. V shed 0 bases and J shed 0 bases, with 11 bases lying between them. CDR3 length: 16 residues. The CDR3 DNA reads TGTGCCAGCTCACCACCCCACGGTGGGCTGAACACTGAAGCTTTCTTT. This encodes CASSPPHGGLNTEAFF.

This chain connects TRBV28 to TRBJ2-1; 11 bases agree with TRBD2. V dropped 5 bases and J dropped 13; count of bases not matched to a gene: 28. The CDR3 is made up of 20 amino acids. The germline gives CDR1 MDHEN, CDR2 SYDVKM. For the CDR3, the DNA is TGTGCCAGCAGTCTCTTGCCCGGGACGTCCGGGACTAGCGGCTTTCATGGACAGTTCTTC. Protein: CASSLLPGTSGTSGFHGQFF.

The rearrangement uses TRBV28 and TRBJ2-3; perhaps TRBD2 as D (7 bases). V lost 5 bases, J lost 6 bases, and 18 bases lay in between. The CDR3 sequence is 15 residues long. CDR1 and CDR2 (germline): MDHEN, SYDVKM. The CDR3 region is CASSPRVGGADTQYF. In nucleotides, the CDR3 is TGTGCCAGCAGTCCCCGAGTAGGGGGGGCGGATACGCAGTATTTT.

The chain uses TRBV19 and TRBJ1-1, with D unresolved. Germline lookup yields CDR1 LNHDA and CDR2 SQIVND (reference sequence). This CDR3 has 14 amino acids. The ends were cut back, 2 bases at V and 3 bases at J, with 10 bases in the middle. The CDR3: CASSIIGPYTEAFF. The CDR3 DNA sequence: TGTGCCAGTAGTATAATTGGCCCTTACACTGAAGCTTTCTTT.

This chain uses TRBV19 with TRBJ1-5, with D perhaps matching TRBD1 (5 bases). CDR1 LNHDA and CDR2 SQIVND come from the germline V gene (reference sequence). V lost 6 bases, J lost 5 bases, and 11 bases lay in between. The CDR3 is 13 amino acids. CDR3 in amino acids: CASSQTEYQPQHF. In nucleotides, the CDR3 is TGTGCCAGTAGCCAGACAGAGTATCAGCCCCAGCATTTT.

The V call is TRBV28, the J call TRBJ2-7; 7 bases match TRBD1. V lost 0 bases to trimming and J lost 7 bases; unmatched junction nucleotides: 9. Germline V gene sequence: CDR1 MDHEN, CDR2 SYDVKM. This CDR3 spans 15 amino acids. CDR3 sequence (DNA): TGTGCCAGCAGTTTATGGCAGACAGGGTTGCGAGAGCAGTACTTC. Translating gives CASSLWQTGLREQYF. The full variable domain, rest sourced from reference TRBV28 and TRBJ2-7, is DVKVTQSSRYLVKRTGEKVFLECVQDMDHENMFWYRQDPGLGLRLIYFSYDVKMKEKGDIPEGYSVSREKKERFSLILESASTNQTSMYLCASSLWQTGLREQYFGPGTRLTVT.

The rearrangement joins TRBV18 to TRBJ2-1, with D uncertain. The CDR3 runs 14 residues. Germline V gene sequence: CDR1 KGHSH, CDR2 LQKENI. Trimming left V 5 bases short and J 0 bases short, with 8 bases between. CDR3 loop: CASSSKSSYNEQFF. In DNA form, the CDR3 reads TGTGCCAGCTCAAGTAAGAGCTCCTACAATGAGCAGTTCTTC.

This chain joins TRBV6-5 and TRBJ2-2; no reliable D call. Germline V gives CDR1 MNHEY, CDR2 SVGAGI. V lost 6 bases and J lost 5, with 13 bases in between. The CDR3 runs 14 residues. DNA of the CDR3: TGTGCCAGCAGCTTCGCTAAGAGGACCGGGGAGCTGTTTTTT. Protein sequence: CASSFAKRTGELFF.

This chain uses TRBV29-1 with TRBJ2-6; 10 bases map to TRBD2. This CDR3 spans 17 amino acids. Germline V gene sequence: CDR1 SQVTM, CDR2 ANQGSEA. V shed 5 bases, J shed 0 bases, and the junction held 7 bases outside the gene matches. CDR3 nucleotide sequence: TGCAGCGTTATCCTAGCGGGGGACGACTCTGGGGCCAACGTCCTGACTTTC. This sequence encodes CSVILAGDDSGANVLTF.

V and J are TRBV5-8 and TRBJ1-3; D ambiguous. Trimming shortened V by 6 bases and J by 3 bases, and 13 bases separated the two germline ends. Germline V gives CDR1 SGHTS, CDR2 YDEGEE. CDR3 length equals 14 residues. CDR3 in amino acids: CASTVPIHGNTIYF. CDR3 nucleotides: TGTGCCAGCACCGTCCCCATCCATGGAAACACCATATATTTT.

The CDR3 sequence is CASSVAGRVGTGELFF. The CDR3 bases are TGTGCCAGCAGCGTAGCAGGTCGAGTAGGCACCGGGGAGCTGTTTTTT. The V gene is TRBV9, the J gene TRBJ2-2; the D is unclear. Trimming shortened V by 0 bases and J by 4 bases, and 13 bases separated the two germline ends. The CDR3 covers 16 residues. Per germline, CDR1 SGDLS and CDR2 YYNGEE.

This clone showed up just a few times. The V call is TRBV19, the J call TRBJ1-5; 9 bases agree with TRBD1. V was pared by 7 bases and J by 4 bases, with 8 bases of the junction left unmatched. The CDR3 is made up of 15 amino acids. CDR1 LNHDA and CDR2 SQIVND come from the germline V gene (reference sequence). The CDR3 nucleotides are TGTGCCAGTACCCCTACCGGGACAGGGAATCAGCCCCAGCATTTT. As protein: CASTPTGTGNQPQHF.